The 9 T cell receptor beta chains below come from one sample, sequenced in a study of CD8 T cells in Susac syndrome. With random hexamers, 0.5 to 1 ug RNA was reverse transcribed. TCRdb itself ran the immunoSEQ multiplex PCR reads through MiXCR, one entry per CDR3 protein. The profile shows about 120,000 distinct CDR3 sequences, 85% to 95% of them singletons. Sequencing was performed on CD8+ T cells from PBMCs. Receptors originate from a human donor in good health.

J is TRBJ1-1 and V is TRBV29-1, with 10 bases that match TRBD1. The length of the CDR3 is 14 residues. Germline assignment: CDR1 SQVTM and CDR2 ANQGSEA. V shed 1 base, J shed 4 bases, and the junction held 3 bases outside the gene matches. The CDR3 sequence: CSVEGTGGSTEAFF. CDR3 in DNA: TGCAGCGTTGAAGGGACAGGGGGGTCCACTGAAGCTTTCTTT.

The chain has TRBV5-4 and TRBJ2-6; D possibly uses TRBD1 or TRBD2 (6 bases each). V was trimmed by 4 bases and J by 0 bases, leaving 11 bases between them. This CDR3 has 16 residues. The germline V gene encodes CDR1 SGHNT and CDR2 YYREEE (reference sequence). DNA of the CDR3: TGTGCCAGCAGCCTGGGGGGCTACTCTGGGGCCAACGTCCTGACTTTC. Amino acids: CASSLGGYSGANVLTF.

This CDR3 is CASSLDAATTEAFF. The CDR3 DNA follows: TGCGCCAGCAGCTTGGACGCCGCGACCACTGAAGCTTTCTTT. The V call is TRBV5-1, the J call TRBJ1-1; no clear D gene. V was shortened by 0 bases and J by 4 bases, with 10 bases between the two germline ends. CDR3 size: 14 residues. Germline-derived CDR1 and CDR2 are SGHRS and YFSETQ.

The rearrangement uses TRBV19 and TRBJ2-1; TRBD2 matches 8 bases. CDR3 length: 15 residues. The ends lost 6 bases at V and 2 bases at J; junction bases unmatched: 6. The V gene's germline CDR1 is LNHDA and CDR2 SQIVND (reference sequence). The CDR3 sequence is CASSLTSGPYNEQFF. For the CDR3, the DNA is TGTGCCAGTAGCTTAACTAGCGGACCCTACAATGAGCAGTTCTTC.

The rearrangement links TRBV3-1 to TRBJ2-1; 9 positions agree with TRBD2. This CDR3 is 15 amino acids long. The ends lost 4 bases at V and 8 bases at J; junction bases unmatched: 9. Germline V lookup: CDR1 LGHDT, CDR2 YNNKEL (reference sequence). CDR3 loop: CASSRGGGASYEQFF. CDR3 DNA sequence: TGTGCCAGCAGCCGAGGCGGGGGGGCGTCGTATGAGCAGTTCTTC.

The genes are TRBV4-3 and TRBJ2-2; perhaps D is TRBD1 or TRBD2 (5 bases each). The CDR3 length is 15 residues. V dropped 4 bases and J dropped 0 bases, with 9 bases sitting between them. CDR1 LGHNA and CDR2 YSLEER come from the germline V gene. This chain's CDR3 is CASSRDGPNTGELFF. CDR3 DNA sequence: TGCGCCAGCAGCCGGGACGGCCCGAACACCGGGGAGCTGTTTTTT.

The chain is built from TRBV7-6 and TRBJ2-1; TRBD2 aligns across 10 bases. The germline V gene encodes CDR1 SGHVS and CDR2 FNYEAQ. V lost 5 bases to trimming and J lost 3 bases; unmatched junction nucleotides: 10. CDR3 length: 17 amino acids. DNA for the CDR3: TGTGCCAGCAGCCCGATTGGGCTAGCGGGAGTCTACAATGAGCAGTTCTTC. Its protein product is CASSPIGLAGVYNEQFF.

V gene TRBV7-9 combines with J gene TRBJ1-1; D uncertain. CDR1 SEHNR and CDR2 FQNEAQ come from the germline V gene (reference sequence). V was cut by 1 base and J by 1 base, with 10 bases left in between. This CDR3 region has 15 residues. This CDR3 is CASSLVGRWNTEAFF. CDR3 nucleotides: TGTGCCAGCAGCTTAGTGGGCCGCTGGAACACTGAAGCTTTCTTT.

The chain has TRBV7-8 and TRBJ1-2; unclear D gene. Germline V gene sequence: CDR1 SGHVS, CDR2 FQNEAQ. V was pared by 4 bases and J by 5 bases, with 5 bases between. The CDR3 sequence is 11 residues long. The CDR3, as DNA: TGTGCCAGCAGCTCCGGGTATGGCTACACCTTC. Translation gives CASSSGYGYTF.